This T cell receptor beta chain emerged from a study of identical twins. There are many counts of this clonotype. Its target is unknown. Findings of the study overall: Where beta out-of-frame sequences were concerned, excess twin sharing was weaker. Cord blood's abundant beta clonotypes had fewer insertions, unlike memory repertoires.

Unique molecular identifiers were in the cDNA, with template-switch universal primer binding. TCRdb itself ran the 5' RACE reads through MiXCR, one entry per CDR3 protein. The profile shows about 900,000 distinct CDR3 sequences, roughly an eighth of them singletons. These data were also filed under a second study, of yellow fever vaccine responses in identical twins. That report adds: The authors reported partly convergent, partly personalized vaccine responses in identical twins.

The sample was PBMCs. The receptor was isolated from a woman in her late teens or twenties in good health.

The CDR3 spells CASSPIDTEAFF. CDR3 sequence (DNA): TGTGCCAGCAGCCCTATAGACACTGAAGCTTTCTTT. V usage is TRBV7-6 and J usage is TRBJ1-1; D gene uncertain. The germline V gene has CDR1 SGHVS and CDR2 FNYEAQ. V was clipped by 5 bases and J by 3 bases, with 7 bases between them. This CDR3 spans 12 amino acids.